A single sample is the source of the 8 T cell receptor beta chains below, sequenced in a study of beta chain features in type 1 diabetes. Of the isolated RNA, all was reverse transcribed, and so the sequenced material was expressed TCRB transcripts. This table comes from immunoSEQ multiplex PCR, and its TCRdb copy is limited to in-frame clones, with some not included. The profile shows nearly 700,000 clones, roughly 13% of them singletons. Their antigens remain unidentified. Regarding the study as a whole: Shortening that was moderate but significant affected the TCRB CDR3s of Type 1 diabetes patients in all four CD4+ subsets.

Sequenced: naive CD4+ T cells from blood. The receptors were gathered from a young man with type 1 diabetes.

The chain is built from TRBV2 and TRBJ1-5; D might be TRBD1 (6 bases). Germline CDR1 is SNHLY and CDR2 is FYNNEI. The CDR3 is made up of 14 amino acids. The ends were cut back, 6 bases at V and 7 bases at J, with 16 bases in the middle. The CDR3 DNA reads as TGTGCCAGCAGCCTGGGGGCGACCCCACAGCCCCAGCATTTT. It yields the protein CASSLGATPQPQHF.

This clone has just a few counts. V is TRBV4-1 and J is TRBJ1-4; D unresolved. The CDR3 sequence is 15 residues long. With 1 base removed from V and 0 bases from J, the gap between germline ends came to 6 bases. Germline V gives CDR1 MGHRA, CDR2 YSYEKL. The CDR3 is CASSQAIPTNEKLFF. The CDR3 coding sequence is TGCGCCAGCAGCCAAGCCATACCAACTAATGAAAAACTGTTTTTT.

This clone was detected only a few times. The chain employs TRBV30 and TRBJ1-1; TRBD1 might be the D (6 bases). Germline V lookup: CDR1 GTSNPN, CDR2 SVGIG (reference sequence). The V end lost 5 bases, the J end lost 1 base, and 11 bases lay between the germline ends. The CDR3 is made up of 13 amino acids. For the CDR3, the DNA is TGTGCCTGGGATCAGACAGGGAACACTGAAGCTTTCTTT. It is translated as CAWDQTGNTEAFF.

J is TRBJ1-1 and V is TRBV6-5; D unclear. Germline V gene lookup returns CDR1 MNHEY and CDR2 SVGAGI. This CDR3 is built from 13 residues. V dropped 6 bases and J dropped 1 base, with 9 bases sitting between them. Here the CDR3 reads CASRAARNTEAFF. The CDR3 nucleotides are TGTGCCAGCAGGGCAGCAAGGAACACTGAAGCTTTCTTT.

The chain links TRBV6-6 to TRBJ2-3, with 7 bases aligning to TRBD1. The CDR3 loop spans 16 amino acids. Germline CDR1 and CDR2: MNHNY and SVGAGI (reference sequence). V shed 7 bases, J shed 0 bases, and the junction held 10 bases outside the gene matches. The CDR3 spells CASTQRTGASTDTQYF. In nucleotides, the CDR3 is TGTGCCAGCACCCAACGAACAGGGGCTAGCACAGATACGCAGTATTTT.

V is TRBV1 and J is TRBJ2-2; the table's D call, TRBD2, was not checked against the DNA. TRBV1 is designated a pseudogene. The CDR3 is made up of 13 amino acids. CDR3 in amino acids: CTSSLLEGGELFF. As DNA, the CDR3 is TGCACCAGCAGCCTCCTCGAGGGCGGGGAGCTGTTTTTT.

The V and J genes are TRBV19 and TRBJ1-2; possible D gene TRBD1, 5 bases. Germline CDR1 reads LNHDA; CDR2 reads SQIVND (reference sequence). This CDR3 has 12 amino acids. Trimming pared 5 bases from V and 7 bases from J, leaving 11 bases between. The CDR3 coding sequence is TGTGCCAGTAGTTCACGGACAAGTGGCTACACCTTC. Translating it yields CASSSRTSGYTF.

This clone showed up just a few times. The gene calls are TRBV2 and TRBJ1-1; no definite D call. Germline assignment: CDR1 SNHLY and CDR2 FYNNEI. This CDR3 contains 13 residues. Trimming took off 3 bases at V and 5 bases at J, with 10 bases between the two ends. The CDR3 protein is CASSDHSLTEAFF. As DNA, the CDR3 is TGTGCCAGCAGTGATCACAGCCTTACTGAAGCTTTCTTT.